These 30 T cell receptor beta chains originate from one sample sequenced in a study of T cell repertoires and leukemia-associated antigens. TCRdb passed the 5' RACE reads through MiXCR, listing each CDR3 protein once. The sample holds 11,000 or so distinct CDR3 sequences, about 40% seen once. Their antigens are not known. Sequencing was carried out using CD3+ T cells sorted from blood and cultured. These receptor sequences come from a female donor in good health.

This chain uses TRBV15 with TRBJ1-6; TRBD1 might be the D (5 bases). CDR3 length equals 16 residues. CDR1 and CDR2 (germline): LNHNV, YYDKDF (reference sequence). Trimming left V 0 bases short and J 7 bases short, with 13 bases between. DNA of the CDR3: TGTGCCACCAGCAGAGAGCAAGGGGTGCGAAATTCACCCCTCCACTTT. Amino acid sequence: CATSREQGVRNSPLHF.

In the case of this clonotype: At one boundary the junction diverges from the germline segment, which might be a read error. The V call is TRBV7-7, the J call TRBJ2-3, with a tentative D call TRBD2 (6 bases). Germline CDR1 is SSHAT and CDR2 is FNYEAQ (reference sequence). The CDR3 length is 15 residues. This chain's CDR3 is CASSLGDSNTDTQYF. The CDR3 DNA follows: TGTGCTAGCAGCTTAGGGGACTCAAACACAGATACGCAGTATTTT.

About this clonotype: A much larger clone differs from this one at a single base, so this may be a read error. The V call is TRBV7-9, the J call TRBJ2-3; 7 nucleotides agree with TRBD1. The germline V gene encodes CDR1 SEHNR and CDR2 FQNEAQ (reference sequence). V dropped 5 bases and J dropped 3; count of bases not matched to a gene: 17. This CDR3 is built from 18 residues. CDR3 coding DNA: TGTGCCAGCAGCCCCCCCACAGGGACGGTCAGGGGGACAGATACGCAGTATTTT. As protein: CASSPPTGTVRGTDTQYF.

This clonotype turned up a few times. The V and J genes are TRBV12-3 or TRBV12-4 and TRBJ2-7; 10 bases are shared with TRBD2. Losses at the gene ends were 5 bases for V and 4 bases for J; bases not matched to a gene: 17. This CDR3 contains 18 residues. CDR3: CASSTEYLAGGPRYEQYF. The DNA of the CDR3 is TGTGCCAGCAGTACCGAATATTTAGCGGGAGGTCCTAGGTACGAGCAGTACTTC.

Ten or more counts support this clonotype. The V and J genes are TRBV3-1 and TRBJ2-7; possibly TRBD2 for D (5 bases). CDR3 length equals 16 residues. The V gene's germline CDR1 is LGHDT and CDR2 YNNKEL (reference sequence). V lost 1 base and J 3 bases, leaving 16 bases between the germline ends. The CDR3 nucleotides read TGTGCCAGCAGCCAAGCCGGGCCGGGAAGAAGCTACGAGCAGTACTTC. It yields the protein CASSQAGPGRSYEQYF.

By share of the sample, this clonotype is large. The genes are TRBV7-2 and TRBJ2-1; D is perhaps TRBD2 (6 bases). Per germline, CDR1 SGHTA and CDR2 FQGNSA. Trimming took 4 bases from V and 10 from J, leaving 20 bases between them. The CDR3 length is 15 residues. This CDR3 is CASSSLPGPGVEQFF. The CDR3 DNA is TGTGCCAGCAGCTCCCTCCCGGGACCGGGGGTCGAGCAGTTCTTC.

This clonotype was counted at least ten times. The V and J genes are TRBV6-1 and TRBJ2-1, with D perhaps TRBD2 (5 bases). This CDR3 spans 15 amino acids. Germline V gene lookup returns CDR1 MNHNS and CDR2 SASEGT. V was clipped by 2 bases and J by 0 bases, with 8 bases between them. CDR3 coding DNA: TGTGCCAGCAGTGAAAGGGCGGGCTCCTACAATGAGCAGTTCTTC. Amino acid sequence: CASSERAGSYNEQFF.

In this sample, this clonotype turned up once. The rearrangement links TRBV7-8 to TRBJ2-1; TRBD2 matches at 9 bases. This CDR3 has 19 amino acids. Germline trimming cut 1 base from V and 9 bases from J; bases unmatched to any gene: 19. From germline, CDR1 is SGHVS and CDR2 FQNEAQ. This CDR3 is CASSLVLSSGTGLVAEQFF. CDR3 DNA sequence: TGTGCCAGCAGCTTAGTTTTGTCTAGCGGGACGGGGCTAGTGGCTGAGCAGTTCTTC. The full variable domain, completed using reference TRBV7-8 and TRBJ2-1, is GAGVSQSPRYKVAKRGQDVALRCDPISGHVSLFWYQQALGQGPEFLTYFQNEAQLDKSGLPSDRFFAERPEGSVSTLKIQRTQQEDSAVYLCASSLVLSSGTGLVAEQFFGPGTRLTVL.

The chain carries TRBV6-5 and TRBJ2-6, with D perhaps TRBD2 (5 bases). Germline V gene data show CDR1 as MNHEY and CDR2 as SVGAGI. Trimming removed 5 bases at V and 0 bases at J, with 17 bases between. This CDR3 contains 18 residues. The CDR3: CASSHLSRVNSGANVLTF. In DNA form, the CDR3 reads TGTGCCAGCAGTCACTTGTCGCGGGTTAACTCTGGGGCCAACGTCCTGACTTTC.

This clonotype was seen only a few times. V and J are TRBV20-1 and TRBJ2-3; D not certain. The CDR3 runs to 11 residues. CDR1 DFQATT and CDR2 SNEGSKA come from the germline V gene (reference sequence). Trimming took 5 bases from V and 3 from J, leaving 6 bases between them. CDR3 protein: CSAPWTDTQYF. Here the CDR3 DNA reads TGCAGTGCTCCATGGACAGATACGCAGTATTTT.

Points on this clonotype: A junction end diverges from the germline sequence, so it may reflect a read error. The J gene is TRBJ1-1, the V gene TRBV12-3 or TRBV12-4; no reliable D call. The CDR3 covers 15 residues. The DNA of the CDR3 is TGTGCCGGCAGCTTATCTTCCCCAGGCTCAACTGAAGCTTTCTTT. Translation gives CAGSLSSPGSTEAFF.

As regards this clonotype: It is unclear where the CDR3 begins or ends on the DNA, so no DNA is shown, and the CDR3 is as TCRdb lists it. The chain uses TRBV11-2 and TRBJ1-1. The V gene's germline CDR1 is SGHAT and CDR2 FQNNGV. Inclusive of both ends, the CDR3 amounts to 18 amino acids. CDR3 protein: CDSSIYLCSVGLNTEAFF.

By share, this clonotype ranks as medium-sized. J is TRBJ2-3 and V is TRBV6-6, with D perhaps being TRBD1 or TRBD2 (5 bases each). Germline CDR1 MNHNY, CDR2 SVGAGI (reference sequence). The V and J ends lost 5 bases and 0 bases respectively, with 9 bases between them. The CDR3 consists of 14 residues. CDR3 DNA: TGTGCCAGCAGTCTCTGGGGGAGCACAGATACGCAGTATTTT. Amino acids: CASSLWGSTDTQYF.

This clonotype has a count of ten or more. Written as DNA, the CDR3 is TGCAGCGTGGGACTAGGGAATGAGCAGTTCTTC. It codes for CSVGLGNEQFF. V gene TRBV29-1 combines with J gene TRBJ2-1, with 8 bases identical to TRBD2. V was clipped by 6 bases and J by 7 bases; unmatched bases: 2. The CDR3 is made up of 11 amino acids. The germline CDR1 and CDR2 sequences are SQVTM and ANQGSEA.

A note on this clonotype: A junction end diverges from the germline sequence, so it may reflect a read error. The chain is built from TRBV9 and TRBJ2-3, with 12 bases that match TRBD2. The CDR3 loop spans 16 amino acids. The V gene's germline CDR1 is SGDLS and CDR2 YYNGEE. This CDR3 is CASSDEASGRADTQCF. The CDR3 DNA sequence: TGTGCCAGCAGCGATGAGGCTAGCGGGAGGGCAGATACGCAGTGTTTT.

V is TRBV3-1 and J is TRBJ2-1; D uncertain. The CDR3 has 13 residues. Germline-derived CDR1 and CDR2 are LGHDT and YNNKEL (reference sequence). The V end was cut by 1 base, the J end by 10 bases, with 11 bases between. As DNA, the CDR3 is TGTGCCAGCAGCCAAGTGGTAGGGTTCGAGCAGTTCTTC. The encoded protein is CASSQVVGFEQFF.

The V and J genes are TRBV4-2 and TRBJ2-1; 7 nucleotides agree with TRBD2. Per the germline V gene, CDR1 is LGHNA and CDR2 is YNFKEQ. J was trimmed by 8 bases and V by 5 bases; bases with no gene match: 3. This CDR3 is 12 amino acids long. The CDR3, as DNA: TGTGCCAGCAGCTGGGCGGGGGATGAGCAGTTCTTC. Protein sequence: CASSWAGDEQFF.

This clonotype counts as medium-sized. This chain connects TRBV6-1 to TRBJ2-7, with no clear D. Germline V CDR1 and CDR2: MNHNS, SASEGT. Trimming shortened V by 1 base and J by 3 bases, and 10 bases separated the two germline ends. There are 14 residues in the CDR3. The CDR3 region is CASSEGYNLYEQYF. The CDR3 bases are TGTGCCAGCAGTGAAGGCTACAATCTCTACGAGCAGTACTTC.

The chain employs TRBV5-1 and TRBJ1-1; TRBD1 agrees at 7 bases. CDR3 length: 17 amino acids. CDR1 is SGHRS and CDR2 is YFSETQ in the germline V gene. Trimming cost V 4 bases and J 1 base; bases outside gene matches: 13. CDR3 loop: CASSISLQGLTNTEAFF. The CDR3 coding sequence is TGCGCCAGCAGCATTTCCCTACAGGGGTTGACGAACACTGAAGCTTTCTTT.

The DNA for the CDR3 is TGCGCCAGCGGCCCCCGCTGGGGAGAAACAGATACGCAGTATTTT. Amino acids: CASGPRWGETDTQYF. The chain is built from TRBV5-1 and TRBJ2-3, with D possibly TRBD2 on 5 matching bases. The ends were cut back, 7 bases at V and 3 bases at J, with 18 bases in the middle. CDR3 size: 15 residues. The germline CDR1 and CDR2 sequences are SGHRS and YFSETQ.

By sample share, this clonotype is medium-sized. The V call is TRBV20-1, the J call TRBJ2-1, with 13 bases fitting TRBD2. The trim removed 4 bases at V and 8 bases at J, leaving 11 bases unmatched. CDR3 length: 16 residues. Germline values: CDR1 DFQATT, CDR2 SNEGSKA (reference sequence). The CDR3 sequence is CSATSLGLAGLDEQFF. The CDR3 DNA reads TGCAGTGCTACGTCGCTGGGACTAGCGGGATTGGATGAGCAGTTCTTC.

As concerns this clonotype: One end of the junction is discordant with germline, which a read error may explain. The chain has TRBV6-5 and TRBJ2-3; the D gene is possibly TRBD2 (6 bases). Germline V gene sequence: CDR1 MNHEY, CDR2 SVGAGI. This CDR3 comprises 14 residues. As DNA, the CDR3 is TGTACCAGCAGGCTAGCGCGTAGCACAGATACGCAGTATTTT. It specifies CTSRLARSTDTQYF.

The J gene is TRBJ2-1, the V gene TRBV7-8; TRBD2 matches at 10 bases. Looked up from germline, CDR1 is SGHVS and CDR2 is FQNEAQ. CDR3 length equals 14 residues. With V trimmed by 6 bases and J by 5 bases, 4 bases remained unmatched. The CDR3 spells CASSSLAGHNEQFF. The CDR3 coding sequence is TGTGCCAGCAGTTCACTAGCGGGACACAATGAGCAGTTCTTC.

The V gene is TRBV15, the J gene TRBJ2-1; tentative D call: TRBD1 (5 bases). The germline gives CDR1 LNHNV, CDR2 YYDKDF (reference sequence). CDR3 length: 16 amino acids. Trimming shortened V by 2 bases and J by 2 bases, and 13 bases separated the two germline ends. This chain's CDR3 is CATSRISQGPYNEQFF. Here the CDR3 DNA reads TGTGCCACCAGCAGAATATCCCAGGGTCCCTACAATGAGCAGTTCTTC.

This clonotype has more than one count but fewer than ten. V gene TRBV5-1 combines with J gene TRBJ2-7, with 8 bases that match TRBD2. The CDR3 has 14 amino acids. The germline V gene encodes CDR1 SGHRS and CDR2 YFSETQ. The J segment lost 1 base and the V segment lost 4 bases, leaving 4 bases of the junction unmatched. CDR3 DNA: TGCGCCAGCAGCAGCACGGGGGGGTCCTACGAGCAGTACTTC. Protein product: CASSSTGGSYEQYF.

The V and J genes are TRBV20-1 and TRBJ2-1; 11 nucleotides match TRBD2. The junction had 3 bases not matched to a gene; V was cut back by 5 bases and J by 3 bases. CDR3 size: 14 residues. The germline gives CDR1 DFQATT, CDR2 SNEGSKA (reference sequence). For the CDR3, the DNA is TGCAGTGCTTCCGGGACTAGCGGCTACAATGAGCAGTTCTTC. This sequence encodes CSASGTSGYNEQFF.

Points on this clonotype: The junction departs from the called germline gene at one end, perhaps through a read error. The chain recombines TRBV24-1 with TRBJ2-3, with unresolved D. The end of the DNA fits TRBJ1-5 better, so the J call may be wrong. The germline V gene has CDR1 KGHDR and CDR2 SFDVKD. There are 16 residues in the CDR3. The CDR3, as DNA: TGCGCCACCAGTGAATCCAGCGGGAGTACCACAGATACGCAGCATTTT. It codes for CATSESSGSTTDTQHF.

The J gene is TRBJ2-5, the V gene TRBV5-1; no clear D gene. V was shortened by 5 bases and J by 1 base, with 9 bases between the two germline ends. Germline V CDR1 and CDR2: SGHRS, YFSETQ. This CDR3 has 13 amino acids. CDR3 sequence reads: CASRNSFQETQYF. CDR3 sequence (DNA): TGCGCCAGCAGAAACAGCTTCCAAGAGACCCAGTACTTC. The full variable domain, rest sourced from reference TRBV5-1 and TRBJ2-5, is KAGVTQTPRYLIKTRGQQVTLSCSPISGHRSVSWYQQTPGQGLQFLFEYFSETQRNKGNFPGRFSGRQFSNSRSEMNVSTLELGDSALYLCASRNSFQETQYFGPGTRLLVL.

There are a few counts of this clonotype. The chain has TRBV29-1 and TRBJ1-1, with D uncertain. V lost 4 bases to trimming and J lost 0 bases, with 12 bases between them. Germline V gene data show CDR1 as SQVTM and CDR2 as ANQGSEA. The CDR3 spans 14 residues. The CDR3 sequence is CSVGRSDMNTEAFF. In DNA form, the CDR3 reads TGCAGCGTTGGTAGGTCGGATATGAACACTGAAGCTTTCTTT.

The sample holds one count of this clonotype. This chain links TRBV20-1 with TRBJ2-5; D may be TRBD1 or TRBD2 (5 bases each). Looked up from germline, CDR1 is DFQATT and CDR2 is SNEGSKA (reference sequence). The CDR3 runs 15 residues. V was trimmed by 5 bases and J by 0 bases, leaving 16 bases between them. The CDR3: CSAGRDARYQETQYF. DNA of the CDR3: TGCAGTGCTGGCCGGGACGCTCGGTACCAAGAGACCCAGTACTTC.